The 14 T cell receptor beta chains below all came from one sample that was sequenced in a study of T cell responses to AZD1222 COVID-19 vaccine. Only in-frame clones appear in the TCRdb table, and some are missing; sequencing was by immunoSEQ multiplex PCR. The sample includes 150,000 or so clones, around 93% of them seen just once. The source was peripheral blood, collected 28 days after the second AZD1222 dose. These receptors all come from an adult who received the AZD1222 COVID-19 vaccine.

The chain recombines TRBV7-7 with TRBJ2-1; 10 nucleotides line up with TRBD1. CDR3 length: 15 residues. Germline assignment: CDR1 SSHAT and CDR2 FNYEAQ (reference sequence). Trimming at V came to 6 bases and at J to 5 bases, leaving 7 bases not matched to a gene. CDR3 loop: CASSPRQGAHNEQFF. CDR3 nucleotide sequence: TGTGCCAGCAGTCCTCGACAGGGGGCCCACAATGAGCAGTTCTTC.

The chain carries TRBV9 and TRBJ2-3, with D uncertain. The germline V gene encodes CDR1 SGDLS and CDR2 YYNGEE. The ends were cut back, 4 bases at V and 2 bases at J, with 11 bases in the middle. The CDR3 loop spans 14 amino acids. As DNA, the CDR3 is TGTGCCAGCAGCCAGAGCGATTACACAGATACGCAGTATTTT. It codes for CASSQSDYTDTQYF.

J is TRBJ1-1 and V is TRBV6-5, with D possibly being TRBD1 (6 bases). Germline lookup yields CDR1 MNHEY and CDR2 SVGAGI. Trimming stripped 6 bases from V and 8 bases from J, with 22 bases between. The CDR3 is 15 residues long. The CDR3 nucleotides are TGTGCCAGCAGATCCGTAGGGGGGGCGGATCCCGAAGCTTTCTTT. Translated, it gives CASRSVGGADPEAFF.

The rearrangement uses TRBV11-2 and TRBJ1-5, with D unclear. Trimming cost V 0 bases and J 3 bases, with 9 bases left between them. This CDR3 has 15 amino acids. Germline lookup yields CDR1 SGHAT and CDR2 FQNNGV. The DNA for the CDR3 is TGTGCCAGCAGCTTAGACGGAAAATACAATCAGCCCCAGCATTTT. Its protein product is CASSLDGKYNQPQHF.

The CDR3 sequence: CASSIQGTNYGYTF. Here the CDR3 DNA reads TGTGCCAGTAGTATCCAGGGGACCAACTATGGCTACACCTTC. The chain is built from TRBV19 and TRBJ1-2; TRBD1 is a possible D gene (6 bases). The CDR3 is made up of 14 amino acids. Trimming stripped 3 bases from V and 2 bases from J, with 10 bases between. Looked up from germline, CDR1 is LNHDA and CDR2 is SQIVND (reference sequence).

This clone was found a few times. The chain uses TRBV9 and TRBJ1-5, with a tentative D call TRBD1 (5 bases). Deletions cut 3 bases from V and 0 bases from J, with 7 bases between. The CDR3 is made up of 14 amino acids. Looked up from germline, CDR1 is SGDLS and CDR2 is YYNGEE. The CDR3 is CASSETGSNQPQHF. The CDR3 coding sequence is TGTGCCAGCAGCGAAACAGGTAGCAATCAGCCCCAGCATTTT.

The chain combines TRBV5-1 with TRBJ2-5; D is possibly TRBD1 or TRBD2 (5 bases each). The germline CDR1 and CDR2 sequences are SGHRS and YFSETQ. V gave up 0 bases and J gave up 1 base, with 13 bases separating them. CDR3 size: 16 residues. CDR3 in amino acids: CASSLGGARPQETQYF. The CDR3 coding sequence is TGCGCCAGCAGCTTGGGAGGGGCCCGTCCCCAAGAGACCCAGTACTTC.

This chain links TRBV6-6 with TRBJ2-2; TRBD2 might be the D (6 bases). CDR1 is MNHNY, CDR2 SVGAGI, per germline (reference sequence). The CDR3 totals 16 residues. V gave up 2 bases and J gave up 4 bases, with 14 bases separating them. CDR3 in DNA: TGTGCCAGCAGTTACGCCCAAAAGCGGGCCACCGGGGAGCTGTTTTTT. Protein sequence: CASSYAQKRATGELFF.

The chain links TRBV6-5 to TRBJ1-2; D is unresolved. Per germline, CDR1 MNHEY and CDR2 SVGAGI. The V end was cut by 3 bases, the J end by 3 bases, with 8 bases between. This CDR3 region has 13 residues. CDR3 sequence (DNA): TGTGCCAGCAGTTATGGTCGCGACTATGGCTACACCTTC. It codes for CASSYGRDYGYTF.

The chain combines TRBV5-6 with TRBJ2-7; unclear D gene. Germline values: CDR1 SGHDT, CDR2 YYEEEE. This CDR3 spans 11 amino acids. Trimming took 3 bases from V and 7 from J, leaving 8 bases between them. CDR3 sequence: CASSSLREQYF. The DNA for the CDR3 is TGTGCCAGCAGCTCCCTCAGGGAGCAGTACTTC.

The CDR3 coding sequence is TGTGCCACCAGCAGAGATCTGGGGCGCTACGAGCAGTACTTC. It translates to CATSRDLGRYEQYF. This sequence joins TRBV15 and TRBJ2-7; perhaps TRBD1 as D (5 bases). V was shortened by 0 bases and J by 3 bases, with 9 bases between the two germline ends. Germline CDR1 is LNHNV and CDR2 is YYDKDF (reference sequence). The CDR3 extends over 14 amino acids.

The chain employs TRBV4-3 and TRBJ2-5, with D unresolved. V lost 1 base to trimming and J lost 5 bases, with 8 bases between them. The CDR3 length is 13 residues. CDR1 is LGHNA and CDR2 is YSLEER in the germline V gene. CDR3 nucleotide sequence: TGCGCCAGCAGCCAAGTCTTCGGGGAGACCCAGTACTTC. It is translated as CASSQVFGETQYF.

The J gene is TRBJ2-7, the V gene TRBV27, with 8 nucleotides matching TRBD1. Germline loops: CDR1 MNHEY, CDR2 SMNVEV (reference sequence). The CDR3 extends over 14 amino acids. The CDR3 here is CPQDREPSSYEQYF. The CDR3 bases are TGTCCCCAGGACAGGGAACCGTCCTCCTACGAGCAGTACTTC.

CDR3 sequence: CATSQSGVEQFF. The CDR3, as DNA: TGTGCCACCAGCCAATCAGGGGTTGAGCAGTTCTTC. V gene TRBV24-1 combines with J gene TRBJ2-1, with D perhaps TRBD1 (6 bases). V gave up 7 bases and J gave up 9 bases, with 12 bases separating them. This CDR3 has 12 residues. Germline CDR1 KGHDR, CDR2 SFDVKD.